A single sample is the source of the 18 T cell receptor beta chains below, sequenced in a study of cytomegalovirus exposure and HLA in healthy donors. Clones were sequenced by immunoSEQ multiplex PCR, and TCRdb holds only the in-frame ones, with some missing. The sample contains some 49,000 clones, almost 95% of which appear only once. The sample taken for sequencing was PBMCs. These TCRs come from a man between 18 and 29 years old in good health and CMV-seronegative.

This clone was counted a few times. The CDR3 reads CASSVGDRGYEQYF. CDR3 coding DNA: TGTGCCAGCAGCGTAGGGGACAGGGGCTACGAGCAGTACTTC. This chain links TRBV9 with TRBJ2-7; 10 bases are shared with TRBD1. Germline assignment: CDR1 SGDLS and CDR2 YYNGEE. The trim removed 0 bases at V and 3 bases at J, leaving 0 bases unmatched. CDR3 length equals 14 residues.

V is TRBV23-1 and J is TRBJ1-1, with unresolved D. TRBV23-1 counts as an open reading frame of uncertain function. This CDR3 is 14 amino acids long. The V end was cut by 6 bases, the J end by 0 bases, with 11 bases between. CDR3 bases: TGCGCCAGCAGCGCGCAAGAGGTGAACACTGAAGCTTTCTTT. Translating it yields CASSAQEVNTEAFF.

The chain joins TRBV6-4 to TRBJ2-1, with 11 bases that match TRBD2. V shed 5 bases and J 4 bases; nucleotides not matched to a gene: 4. Germline loops: CDR1 MRHNA, CDR2 SNTAGT. This CDR3 is built from 15 residues. Written as DNA, the CDR3 is TGTGCCAGCAGTCATACTAGCGGGGGTTACAATGAGCAGTTCTTC. This codes for CASSHTSGGYNEQFF.

The chain joins TRBV28 to TRBJ1-2; 7 bases are shared with TRBD1. Germline CDR1 and CDR2: MDHEN and SYDVKM. The CDR3 sequence is 13 residues long. Unmatched junction bases numbered 7, after V lost 10 bases and J lost 2 bases. The CDR3 loop reads CATRQGPNYGYTF. For the CDR3, the DNA is TGTGCCACCAGACAGGGACCGAACTATGGCTACACCTTC.

The CDR3 DNA reads as TGTGCCAGCAGCTTACGTCGGGGGATTTCGACAGATACGCAGTATTTT. This gives the protein CASSLRRGISTDTQYF. The rearrangement links TRBV11-2 to TRBJ2-3; tentatively, D is TRBD2 (6 bases). CDR1 and CDR2 from the germline V gene are SGHAT and FQNNGV. The CDR3 totals 16 residues. The V end was cut by 2 bases, the J end by 3 bases, with 15 bases between. The complete variable domain, with remaining parts taken from reference TRBV11-2 and TRBJ2-3, reads EAGVAQSPRYKIIEKRQSVAFWCNPISGHATLYWYQQILGQGPKLLIQFQNNGVVDDSQLPKDRFSAERLKGVDSTLKIQPAKLEDSAVYLCASSLRRGISTDTQYFGPGTRLTVL.

The rearrangement joins TRBV2 to TRBJ2-3, with TRBD1 identical over 11 bases. V gave up 6 bases and J gave up 4 bases; unmatched junction bases: 6. This CDR3 comprises 15 residues. Germline CDR1 and CDR2: SNHLY and FYNNEI. CDR3 nucleotide sequence: TGTGCCAGCAGAGTGGGACAGGGGGAGTCAGATACGCAGTATTTT. Translating it yields CASRVGQGESDTQYF.

The chain employs TRBV11-3 and TRBJ2-7; 7 bases agree with TRBD2. Germline lookup yields CDR1 SGHNT and CDR2 YENEEA. Unmatched junction bases numbered 3, after V lost 4 bases and J lost 6 bases. This CDR3 has 12 residues. The CDR3 DNA reads as TGTGCCAGCAGCTCCCCGGGGGGCGAGCAGTACTTC. It translates to CASSSPGGEQYF. Full variable domain (remainder filled in from reference TRBV11-3 and TRBJ2-7): EAGVVQSPRYKIIEKKQPVAFWCNPISGHNTLYWYLQNLGQGPELLIRYENEEAVDDSQLPKDRFSAERLKGVDSTLKIQPAELGDSAVYLCASSSPGGEQYFGPGTRLTVT.

In DNA form, the CDR3 reads TGTGCCAGCAGCCCCGGGACTAGCGGGAGCGGTATCAATGAGCAGTTCTTC. Translating gives CASSPGTSGSGINEQFF. The chain carries TRBV7-9 and TRBJ2-1; TRBD2 aligns across 14 bases. The CDR3 spans 17 residues. V shed 5 bases, J shed 6 bases, and the junction held 9 bases outside the gene matches. The germline V gene encodes CDR1 SEHNR and CDR2 FQNEAQ (reference sequence).

The chain joins TRBV4-1 to TRBJ1-2; D not resolved. V dropped 1 base and J dropped 6 bases, with 18 bases sitting between them. Germline loops: CDR1 MGHRA, CDR2 YSYEKL. There are 16 residues in the CDR3. This CDR3 is CASSQVTSDGRDGYTF. DNA of the CDR3: TGCGCCAGCAGCCAAGTTACCTCGGACGGGAGAGATGGCTACACCTTC.

Here the CDR3 reads CASSPGGSYEQYF. CDR3 DNA sequence: TGTGCCAGCAGCCCCGGGGGGAGCTACGAGCAGTACTTC. The chain couples TRBV9 to TRBJ2-7, with 7 nucleotides matching TRBD2. This CDR3 spans 13 amino acids. The germline V gene encodes CDR1 SGDLS and CDR2 YYNGEE. The V and J ends lost 4 bases and 3 bases, in that order; junction bases with no gene match: 4.

The V and J genes are TRBV7-2 and TRBJ2-7; 9 bases map to TRBD1. V trimming: 5 bases; J trimming: 4 bases; junction bases outside the gene matches: 12. Germline lookup yields CDR1 SGHTA and CDR2 FQGNSA. CDR3 length equals 16 residues. CDR3 sequence (DNA): TGTGCCAGCAGCCATTCTCGGACAGGGGATAGTTACGAGCAGTACTTC. Translated, it gives CASSHSRTGDSYEQYF.

The CDR3 nucleotides read TGTGCCTGGTCCATCTACAATGAGCAGTTCTTC. Protein product: CAWSIYNEQFF. The genes are TRBV30 and TRBJ2-1; D uncertain. Trimming removed 5 bases from V and 3 bases from J, with 5 bases in between. Germline values: CDR1 GTSNPN, CDR2 SVGIG (reference sequence). The CDR3 spans 11 residues.

This clone has only one observation. This sequence joins TRBV5-1 and TRBJ2-7; 8 bases map to TRBD1. This CDR3 comprises 15 residues. After removal of 2 bases from V and 4 bases from J, the junction contained 8 bases not matched to a gene. Germline CDR1 and CDR2: SGHRS and YFSETQ. CDR3 loop: CASSLDGQGGYEQYF. The CDR3 DNA reads as TGCGCCAGCAGCTTAGACGGACAGGGTGGGTACGAGCAGTACTTC.

CDR3 amino acids: CASSADIRSGANVLTF. The CDR3 nucleotides read TGTGCCAGCAGCGCGGACATCCGCTCTGGGGCCAACGTCCTGACTTTC. The rearrangement uses TRBV9 and TRBJ2-6, with D perhaps TRBD1 (5 bases). Germline values: CDR1 SGDLS, CDR2 YYNGEE. Trimming removed 3 bases from V and 0 bases from J, with 10 bases in between. The CDR3 spans 16 residues.

The rearrangement uses TRBV7-2 and TRBJ2-2; the match to TRBD1 covers 10 bases. V lost 4 bases, J lost 6 bases, and 11 bases stayed unmatched. CDR1 SGHTA and CDR2 FQGNSA come from the germline V gene. The CDR3 is made up of 17 amino acids. The CDR3 sequence is CASSSRGGGQGPGELFF. In nucleotides, the CDR3 is TGTGCCAGCAGCTCAAGAGGGGGGGGACAGGGGCCCGGGGAGCTGTTTTTT. Full variable domain (outside the CDR3, taken from reference TRBV7-2 and TRBJ2-2): GAGVSQSPSNKVTEKGKDVELRCDPISGHTALYWYRQSLGQGLEFLIYFQGNSAPDKSGLPSDRFSAERTGGSVSTLTIQRTQQEDSAVYLCASSSRGGGQGPGELFFGEGSRLTVL.

This clone was counted between two and nine times. The CDR3 nucleotides read TGTGCCTGGAGTGTACAAGGAGGGTTGCACACTGGAAACACCATATATTTT. This gives the protein CAWSVQGGLHTGNTIYF. This chain joins TRBV30 and TRBJ1-3; no clear D. The V end lost 0 bases, the J end lost 2 bases, and 17 bases lay between the germline ends. Germline V gene sequence: CDR1 GTSNPN, CDR2 SVGIG (reference sequence). CDR3 length equals 17 residues.

The V gene is TRBV5-6, the J gene TRBJ2-3, with TRBD2 matching 7 bases. Germline CDR1 is SGHDT and CDR2 is YYEEEE. The V gene end was trimmed by 4 bases and the J gene end by 6 bases; junction bases not matched to a gene: 8. The CDR3 consists of 14 residues. The CDR3 coding sequence is TGTGCCAGCAGCGTCGGGGAGGGCAGGGATACGCAGTATTTT. Protein product: CASSVGEGRDTQYF.

The V call is TRBV7-9, the J call TRBJ1-1; 8 bases match TRBD1. The CDR3 contains 14 residues. The V and J ends lost 6 bases and 4 bases, in that order; junction bases with no gene match: 7. Looked up from germline, CDR1 is SEHNR and CDR2 is FQNEAQ (reference sequence). CDR3 sequence reads: CASRQDREGTEAFF. The CDR3 DNA reads TGTGCCAGCAGGCAGGACAGGGAGGGCACTGAAGCTTTCTTT. Full variable domain (outside the CDR3, taken from reference TRBV7-9 and TRBJ1-1): DTGVSQNPRHKITKRGQNVTFRCDPISEHNRLYWYRQTLGQGPEFLTYFQNEAQLEKSRLLSDRFSAERPKGSFSTLEIQRTEQGDSAMYLCASRQDREGTEAFFGQGTRLTVV.